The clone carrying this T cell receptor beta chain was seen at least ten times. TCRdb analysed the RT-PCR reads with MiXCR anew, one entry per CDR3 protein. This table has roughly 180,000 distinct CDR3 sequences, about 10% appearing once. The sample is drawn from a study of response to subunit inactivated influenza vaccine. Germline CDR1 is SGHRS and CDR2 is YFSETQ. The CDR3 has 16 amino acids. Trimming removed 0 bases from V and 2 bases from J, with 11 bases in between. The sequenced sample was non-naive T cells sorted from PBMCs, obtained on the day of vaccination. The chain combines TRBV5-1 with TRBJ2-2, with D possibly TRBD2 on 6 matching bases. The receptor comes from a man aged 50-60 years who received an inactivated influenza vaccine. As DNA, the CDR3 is TGCGCCAGCAGCTTGGCTCGCGGGGATAACACCGGGGAGCTGTTTTTT. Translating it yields CASSLARGDNTGELFF.